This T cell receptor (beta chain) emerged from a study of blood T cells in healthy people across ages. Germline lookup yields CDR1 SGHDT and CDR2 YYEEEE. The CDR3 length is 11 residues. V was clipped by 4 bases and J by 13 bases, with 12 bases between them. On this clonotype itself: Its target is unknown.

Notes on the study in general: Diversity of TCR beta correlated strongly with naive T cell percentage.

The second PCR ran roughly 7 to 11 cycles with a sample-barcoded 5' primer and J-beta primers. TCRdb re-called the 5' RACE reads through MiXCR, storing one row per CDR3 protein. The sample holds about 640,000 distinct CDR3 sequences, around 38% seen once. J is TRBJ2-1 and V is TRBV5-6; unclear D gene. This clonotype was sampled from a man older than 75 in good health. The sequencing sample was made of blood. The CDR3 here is CASSAQETQFF. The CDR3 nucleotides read TGTGCCAGCAGCGCACAAGAGACCCAGTTCTTC.